The 19 T cell receptor beta chains listed next were all sequenced from one sample in a study of cytomegalovirus exposure and HLA in healthy donors. Assay used: immunoSEQ multiplex PCR; TCRdb lists only in-frame clones, some missing. This table holds about 83,000 clones, approximately 96% found once. Sample: PBMCs. These receptors originate from a woman in her late teens or twenties in good health and CMV-seronegative.

The J gene is TRBJ1-1, the V gene TRBV20-1; D might be TRBD1 (5 bases). Trimming removed 6 bases at V and 10 bases at J, with 15 bases between. The CDR3 has 11 residues. Germline-derived CDR1 and CDR2 are DFQATT and SNEGSKA (reference sequence). CDR3 nucleotides: TGCAGTGCCACAGGACCCGTGATAGCTTTCTTT. Translated, it gives CSATGPVIAFF.

This clone was seen just once. The CDR3 reads CASSLMAASVNYGYTF. CDR3 DNA sequence: TGTGCCAGCAGTTTAATGGCGGCCAGCGTTAACTATGGCTACACCTTC. This sequence joins TRBV28 and TRBJ1-2; unclear D gene. The CDR3 length is 16 residues. The germline V gene has CDR1 MDHEN and CDR2 SYDVKM. Deletions cut 2 bases from V and 1 base from J, with 14 bases between.

This rearrangement joins TRBV5-1 to TRBJ1-5, with 7 bases fitting TRBD1. This CDR3 has 18 amino acids. V was pared by 0 bases and J by 9 bases, with 18 bases of the junction left unmatched. Germline loops: CDR1 SGHRS, CDR2 YFSETQ. CDR3 coding DNA: TGCGCCAGCAGCTTGGAAGACGTTTTGTGGGGACAGAACGTGCCCCAGCATTTT. Its translation is CASSLEDVLWGQNVPQHF.

The rearrangement joins TRBV7-9 to TRBJ2-1; tentative D call: TRBD2 (5 bases). The CDR3 covers 16 residues. With 1 base removed from V and 1 base from J, the gap between germline ends came to 11 bases. From germline, CDR1 is SEHNR and CDR2 FQNEAQ (reference sequence). The CDR3 region has the DNA TGTGCCAGCAGCTTAGTTGGTGGGAGTTCCTACAATGAGCAGTTCTTC. Translated, it gives CASSLVGGSSYNEQFF.

The CDR3 spells CASSHSQTPRSYEQYF. CDR3 nucleotides: TGTGCCAGCAGTCATTCCCAGACACCCCGTTCCTACGAGCAGTACTTC. The V call is TRBV6-6, the J call TRBJ2-7; D is undetermined. Looked up from germline, CDR1 is MNHNY and CDR2 is SVGAGI (reference sequence). V was shortened by 5 bases and J by 1 base, with 18 bases between the two germline ends. The length of the CDR3 is 16 residues.

V is TRBV27 and J is TRBJ2-1, with 9 bases identical to TRBD2. The germline CDR1 and CDR2 sequences are MNHEY and SMNVEV (reference sequence). This CDR3 is built from 15 residues. Trimming removed 3 bases from V and 6 bases from J; junction bases left unmatched: 6. Here the CDR3 reads CASSLLAGLGNEQFF. The CDR3 DNA sequence: TGTGCCAGCAGTTTGCTAGCGGGATTGGGCAATGAGCAGTTCTTC.

The chain is built from TRBV6-5 and TRBJ1-2; TRBD1 agrees at 8 bases. There are 14 residues in the CDR3. V lost 8 bases, J lost 4 bases, and 9 bases stayed unmatched. Germline-derived CDR1 and CDR2 are MNHEY and SVGAGI. DNA of the CDR3: TGTGCCAGCGTATCACAGGGGGGGGGCTATGGCTACACCTTC. It encodes CASVSQGGGYGYTF.

This chain connects TRBV7-6 to TRBJ2-1, with D possibly being TRBD1 (6 bases). The CDR3 length is 15 residues. Per germline, CDR1 SGHVS and CDR2 FNYEAQ. Trimming removed 2 bases from V and 6 bases from J, with 14 bases in between. For the CDR3, the DNA is TGTGCCAGCAGCTTAAGGCCCCCAGGGGTCAATGAGCAGTTCTTC. Translating gives CASSLRPPGVNEQFF.

This chain connects TRBV7-9 to TRBJ1-4; 7 bases are a match to TRBD1. The CDR3 is 17 amino acids. The V and J ends lost 4 bases and 8 bases, in that order; junction bases with no gene match: 16. Germline CDR1 and CDR2: SEHNR and FQNEAQ (reference sequence). CDR3 loop: CASSSERTGQFPEKLFF. CDR3 sequence (DNA): TGTGCCAGCAGCTCCGAACGCACGGGACAGTTTCCAGAAAAACTGTTTTTT.

The rearrangement links TRBV9 to TRBJ2-3, with 8 bases lining up with TRBD1. Unmatched junction bases numbered 11, after V lost 7 bases and J lost 4 bases. The CDR3 is 15 amino acids. From germline, CDR1 is SGDLS and CDR2 YYNGEE. Here the CDR3 DNA reads TGTGCCAGCCGAGACGGGGCAGGGGGCCCAGATACGCAGTATTTT. It specifies CASRDGAGGPDTQYF.

The rearrangement links TRBV28 to TRBJ2-3, with 9 bases fitting TRBD1. CDR1 is MDHEN and CDR2 is SYDVKM in the germline V gene. The CDR3 consists of 15 residues. Germline trimming cut 6 bases from V and 3 bases from J; bases unmatched to any gene: 7. CDR3 protein: CASRTQGAATDTQYF. Written as DNA, the CDR3 is TGTGCCAGCAGAACACAGGGGGCGGCAACAGATACGCAGTATTTT.

The chain has TRBV7-8 and TRBJ2-1; D possibly corresponds to TRBD1 (6 bases). The ends were cut back, 5 bases at V and 8 bases at J, with 19 bases in the middle. The CDR3 has 15 residues. Germline CDR1 reads SGHVS; CDR2 reads FQNEAQ. The CDR3 here is CASSPRTEHSYEQFF. As DNA, the CDR3 is TGTGCCAGCAGCCCCCGGACAGAACACAGCTATGAGCAGTTCTTC.

The CDR3 region has the DNA TGTGCCAGCAGTTACTCGAAGGCTAGCGGCACAGATACGCAGTATTTT. Protein: CASSYSKASGTDTQYF. The chain is built from TRBV6-5 and TRBJ2-3, with a possible D match to TRBD2 (6 bases). This CDR3 is built from 16 residues. Germline CDR1 MNHEY, CDR2 SVGAGI. Deletions cut 0 bases from V and 1 base from J, with 11 bases between.

In its sample, this clone was seen once. This chain connects TRBV10-3 to TRBJ1-1; D not certain. Trimming cost V 6 bases and J 0 bases, with 8 bases left between them. CDR1 and CDR2 from the germline V gene are ENHRY and SYGVKD. There are 13 residues in the CDR3. The DNA of the CDR3 is TGTGCCATCAGGACGGGGATGAACACTGAAGCTTTCTTT. Protein product: CAIRTGMNTEAFF.

This clone appeared a single time. This chain connects TRBV19 to TRBJ1-1, with 9 bases aligning to TRBD1. This CDR3 region has 15 residues. V lost 3 bases, J lost 0 bases, and 2 bases stayed unmatched. Germline CDR1 LNHDA, CDR2 SQIVND (reference sequence). The CDR3 sequence: CASSMGQGLNTEAFF. CDR3 nucleotides: TGTGCCAGTAGTATGGGACAGGGACTGAACACTGAAGCTTTCTTT.

In this sample, this clone turned up once. V and J are TRBV18 and TRBJ2-1, with TRBD2 matching over 7 bases. Germline lookup yields CDR1 KGHSH and CDR2 LQKENI. This CDR3 comprises 14 residues. Trimming removed 4 bases from V and 8 bases from J; junction bases left unmatched: 8. In DNA, the CDR3 is TGTGCCAGCTCACTCGGAGGACTAGTAGATGAGCAGTTCTTC. This encodes CASSLGGLVDEQFF.

This chain uses TRBV7-9 with TRBJ2-3; 11 nucleotides match TRBD2. Trimming cost V 4 bases and J 7 bases; bases outside gene matches: 7. Germline V gene lookup returns CDR1 SEHNR and CDR2 FQNEAQ (reference sequence). The CDR3 contains 15 residues. The CDR3 spells CASSSPGLAANTQYF. As DNA, the CDR3 is TGTGCCAGCAGCTCACCGGGACTAGCGGCGAATACGCAGTATTTT. Looking up the rest from reference TRBV7-9 and TRBJ2-3 gives the full variable domain: DTGVSQNPRHKITKRGQNVTFRCDPISEHNRLYWYRQTLGQGPEFLTYFQNEAQLEKSRLLSDRFSAERPKGSFSTLEIQRTEQGDSAMYLCASSSPGLAANTQYFGPGTRLTVL.

The gene calls are TRBV13 and TRBJ1-1; tentative D call: TRBD1 (6 bases). The CDR3 spans 14 residues. Trimming pared 6 bases from V and 4 bases from J, leaving 15 bases between. The germline V gene encodes CDR1 PRHDT and CDR2 FYEKMQ (reference sequence). The CDR3 bases are TGTGCCAGCAGATCCGGGGGGGCTTTCACTGAAGCTTTCTTT. Protein product: CASRSGGAFTEAFF.

The rearrangement links TRBV19 to TRBJ2-3; D gene uncertain. Germline-derived CDR1 and CDR2 are LNHDA and SQIVND (reference sequence). V was trimmed by 3 bases and J by 6 bases, leaving 7 bases between them. The CDR3 spans 12 residues. DNA of the CDR3: TGTGCCAGTAGTATCTGGGCGGATACGCAGTATTTT. It encodes CASSIWADTQYF. Using reference TRBV19 and TRBJ2-3 for the parts outside the CDR3, the full variable domain is DGGITQSPKYLFRKEGQNVTLSCEQNLNHDAMYWYRQDPGQGLRLIYYSQIVNDFQKGDIAEGYSVSREKKESFPLTVTSAQKNPTAFYLCASSIWADTQYFGPGTRLTVL.